The T cell receptor beta chain described here comes from a study of PD-L1 blockade in urothelial cancer. The time point: pretreatment peripheral blood. V trimming: 8 bases; J trimming: 5 bases; junction bases outside the gene matches: 10. The CDR3 runs to 14 residues. Assay used: immunoSEQ multiplex PCR; TCRdb lists only in-frame clones, some missing. The sample shows about 55,000 clones, approximately 84% of them seen only once. Here the sequenced sample was PBMCs, taken around atezolizumab (anti-PD-L1) treatment. The chain uses TRBV5-3 and TRBJ2-1, with 7 bases fitting TRBD1. TRBV5-3 is an open reading frame whose function is uncertain. The origin of this receptor is a man aged 50 to 60 with urothelial cancer. The CDR3 DNA reads as TGTGCCAGGATTACAGGGGAATCGGACAATGAGCAGTTCTTC. Translating gives CARITGESDNEQFF.